These 13 T cell receptor beta chains share one sample of origin, sequenced in a study of T cell repertoires in cytomegalovirus infection. MiXCR, run by TCRdb on the reads, gives a single entry per CDR3 protein. The table shows around 70,000 distinct CDR3 sequences, with roughly 28% occurring only once. No antigen is known for these receptors. Sequenced here: CD8+ T cells from cultured PBMCs, sampled from culture after CMV antigen stimulation. Receptors were obtained from a human donor in good health (CMV status not recorded). Some clones in this sample may be carry-over from other donors' samples.

This clonotype was observed at least ten times. V and J are TRBV7-2 and TRBJ2-3, with 11 bases matching TRBD2. Germline loops: CDR1 SGHTA, CDR2 FQGNSA. The CDR3 is 15 residues long. The V segment lost 6 bases and the J segment 3 bases; nucleotides outside the gene matches: 5. CDR3 protein: CASSGTSGGTDTQYF. The CDR3 DNA is TGTGCCAGCAGTGGTACTAGCGGGGGAACAGATACGCAGTATTTT.

This clonotype occurred once. The chain links TRBV19 to TRBJ2-7; TRBD1 might be the D (5 bases). The germline CDR1 and CDR2 sequences are LNHDA and SQIVND (reference sequence). The CDR3 length is 14 residues. With 3 bases removed from V and 3 bases from J, the gap between germline ends came to 12 bases. The CDR3 sequence: CASSIRAWDYEQYF. The CDR3 DNA is TGTGCCAGTAGTATCAGGGCTTGGGACTACGAGCAGTACTTC.

The chain couples TRBV7-9 to TRBJ1-1; the D gene is possibly TRBD1 (5 bases). The CDR3 length is 14 residues. Germline V lookup: CDR1 SEHNR, CDR2 FQNEAQ (reference sequence). V gave up 2 bases and J gave up 3 bases, with 10 bases separating them. The CDR3 here is CASSLNQGYTEAFF. The DNA for the CDR3 is TGTGCCAGCAGCTTAAACCAGGGTTACACTGAAGCTTTCTTT.

This sequence joins TRBV11-3 and TRBJ1-1; D call uncertain. V was shortened by 3 bases and J by 0 bases, with 8 bases between the two germline ends. Germline CDR1 and CDR2: SGHNT and YENEEA. The length of the CDR3 is 14 residues. This CDR3 reads CASSFRRVNTEAFF. In DNA, the CDR3 is TGTGCCAGCAGCTTCAGACGCGTGAACACTGAAGCTTTCTTT.

This clonotype showed up just a few times. This chain links TRBV27 with TRBJ1-1, with 8 positions matching TRBD1. The CDR3 spans 15 residues. CDR1 and CDR2 from the germline V gene are MNHEY and SMNVEV (reference sequence). V shed 3 bases and J 4 bases; nucleotides not matched to a gene: 7. CDR3 residues: CASSFGQGGGTEAFF. In DNA, the CDR3 is TGTGCCAGCAGTTTCGGACAGGGAGGTGGCACTGAAGCTTTCTTT.

This sequence joins TRBV5-6 and TRBJ1-5; 12 bases are a match to TRBD1. The germline V gene has CDR1 SGHDT and CDR2 YYEEEE. The CDR3 is 15 residues long. V was clipped by 4 bases and J by 6 bases; unmatched bases: 5. As DNA, the CDR3 is TGTGCCAGCAGCCCTGGGACAGGGGGCAGTCAGCCCCAGCATTTT. Its protein product is CASSPGTGGSQPQHF.

V usage is TRBV29-1 and J usage is TRBJ2-2, with 7 bases identical to TRBD2. Germline V CDR1 and CDR2: SQVTM, ANQGSEA. The CDR3 contains 15 residues. With 4 bases clipped from V and 1 base from J, the junction kept 6 bases outside the gene matches. CDR3 sequence reads: CSVVGRGKNTGELFF. CDR3 nucleotides: TGCAGCGTTGTGGGGCGGGGGAAGAACACCGGGGAGCTGTTTTTT.

The chain carries TRBV27 and TRBJ2-2; D is uncertain. The length of the CDR3 is 14 residues. Trimming left V 3 bases short and J 6 bases short, with 11 bases between. Germline CDR1 MNHEY, CDR2 SMNVEV (reference sequence). The CDR3 loop reads CASSFSRGPGELFF. The CDR3 DNA reads TGTGCCAGCAGTTTCTCCCGTGGTCCCGGGGAGCTGTTTTTT.

This chain connects TRBV4-3 to TRBJ2-1, with TRBD2 matching over 12 bases. J lost 2 bases, V lost 6 bases, and 2 bases had no gene match. This CDR3 has 15 residues. Germline CDR1 and CDR2: LGHNA and YSLEER. CDR3 loop: CASSWTSGTYNEQFF. CDR3 sequence (DNA): TGCGCCAGCAGTTGGACTAGCGGGACCTACAATGAGCAGTTCTTC.

V gene TRBV12-3 or TRBV12-4 combines with J gene TRBJ2-5, with a possible D match to TRBD2 (6 bases). Trimming took off 3 bases at V and 1 base at J, with 9 bases between the two ends. This CDR3 is 14 amino acids long. CDR3 coding DNA: TGTGCCAGCAGTTTCGGGGGAGCCCAAGAGACCCAGTACTTC. The encoded protein is CASSFGGAQETQYF.

The chain has TRBV5-1 and TRBJ2-2; 14 bases are shared with TRBD2. Trimming at V came to 4 bases and at J to 6 bases, leaving 14 bases not matched to a gene. CDR1 and CDR2 from the germline V gene are SGHRS and YFSETQ. CDR3 length: 19 amino acids. Written as DNA, the CDR3 is TGCGCCAGCAGCACGGGACTAGCGGGAGTAAGGCCGGCGCCCGGGGAGCTGTTTTTT. Encoded protein: CASSTGLAGVRPAPGELFF.

The chain carries TRBV7-9 and TRBJ1-5; D gene ambiguous. Germline V gene data show CDR1 as SEHNR and CDR2 as FQNEAQ (reference sequence). The V gene lost 0 bases and the J gene lost 0 bases, with 6 bases spanning the gap. CDR3 size: 15 residues. The CDR3 coding sequence is TGTGCCAGCAGCTTAGCGGGTAATAGCAATCAGCCCCAGCATTTT. It codes for CASSLAGNSNQPQHF. Using reference TRBV7-9 and TRBJ1-5 for the parts outside the CDR3, the full variable domain is DTGVSQNPRHKITKRGQNVTFRCDPISEHNRLYWYRQTLGQGPEFLTYFQNEAQLEKSRLLSDRFSAERPKGSFSTLEIQRTEQGDSAMYLCASSLAGNSNQPQHFGDGTRLSIL.

The genes are TRBV29-1 and TRBJ1-3; D is undetermined. The V gene's germline CDR1 is SQVTM and CDR2 ANQGSEA. The CDR3 loop spans 13 amino acids. V was pared by 7 bases and J by 4 bases, with 14 bases between. The DNA of the CDR3 is TGCAGCGCCTGGTGGGTGGACGGAAACACCATATATTTT. Amino acid sequence: CSAWWVDGNTIYF. The full variable domain, rest sourced from reference TRBV29-1 and TRBJ1-3, is SAVISQKPSRDICQRGTSLTIQCQVDSQVTMMFWYRQQPGQSLTLIATANQGSEATYESGFVIDKFPISRPNLTFSTLTVSNMSPEDSSIYLCSAWWVDGNTIYFGEGSWLTVV.